These 14 T cell receptor beta chains came from one sample sequenced in a study of beta chain features in type 1 diabetes. Study-level points and caveats: Researchers report that Type 1 diabetes patients had moderately but significantly shorter TCRB CDR3s across all four CD4+ subsets.

Antigens for these TCRs are unknown. Sequencing targeted expressed TCRB transcripts, as all isolated RNA had been reverse transcribed. Using immunoSEQ multiplex PCR, the repertoire was profiled, and TCRdb retains in-frame clones only, with some absent. The sample lists about 170,000 clones, around 8% occurring once. Source material: central memory CD4+ T cells from blood. All receptors derive from a middle-aged woman with type 1 diabetes.

On this clone: Different DNA sequences within this sample yield the same CDR3. The chain uses TRBV18 and TRBJ2-3, with 7 positions matching TRBD2. This CDR3 spans 14 amino acids. J gave up 2 bases and V 6 bases, and 5 bases lay outside the gene matches. Germline-derived CDR1 and CDR2 are KGHSH and LQKENI. CDR3 region: CASSPGRNTDTQYF. In DNA, the CDR3 is TGTGCCAGCTCGCCCGGGAGGAACACAGATACGCAGTATTTT.

This chain uses TRBV7-9 with TRBJ1-4; a weak D match, TRBD1 (5 bases). Trimming removed 3 bases at V and 10 bases at J, with 21 bases between. Germline V gene data show CDR1 as SEHNR and CDR2 as FQNEAQ (reference sequence). This CDR3 is built from 16 residues. This chain's CDR3 is CASSLIKGTSGGKLFF. The CDR3 DNA reads TGTGCCAGCAGCTTGATTAAAGGGACCTCGGGGGGAAAACTGTTTTTT.

This clone was counted between two and nine times. The chain combines TRBV5-8 with TRBJ2-5, with 8 nucleotides matching TRBD1. The CDR3 is 15 residues long. The V and J ends lost 0 bases and 4 bases, in that order; junction bases with no gene match: 5. CDR1 and CDR2 from the germline V gene are SGHTS and YDEGEE. CDR3 sequence: CASSLGQGAGETQYF. The CDR3 DNA reads as TGTGCCAGCAGCTTGGGGCAGGGGGCTGGAGAGACCCAGTACTTC.

The chain is built from TRBV7-3 and TRBJ2-2, with TRBD1 identical over 11 bases. Germline lookup yields CDR1 SGHTA and CDR2 FQGTGA. V lost 6 bases, J lost 1 base, and 4 bases stayed unmatched. The CDR3 is 16 residues long. This CDR3 reads CASRGTGGENTGELFF. DNA for the CDR3: TGTGCCAGCAGGGGGACAGGGGGAGAGAACACCGGGGAGCTGTTTTTT.

The V gene is TRBV5-1, the J gene TRBJ1-1; no reliable D call. The V and J ends lost 6 bases and 3 bases respectively, with 12 bases between them. This CDR3 is built from 13 residues. Per the germline V gene, CDR1 is SGHRS and CDR2 is YFSETQ. CDR3 sequence: CASKEAPDTEAFF. In DNA, the CDR3 is TGCGCCAGCAAGGAGGCCCCGGACACTGAAGCTTTCTTT.

The rearrangement uses TRBV9 and TRBJ1-2; D remains ambiguous. This CDR3 has 14 amino acids. Germline values: CDR1 SGDLS, CDR2 YYNGEE. With 0 bases removed from V and 7 bases from J, the gap between germline ends came to 13 bases. The CDR3 is CASSVGVEAAGYTF. The CDR3 DNA sequence: TGTGCCAGCAGCGTAGGAGTAGAAGCGGCTGGCTACACCTTC.

J is TRBJ1-6 and V is TRBV9; 9 bases match TRBD1. Trimming took 4 bases from V and 7 from J; bases not matched to a gene: 6. Germline CDR1 SGDLS, CDR2 YYNGEE. CDR3 length: 15 amino acids. CDR3 protein: CASSPGQGKNSPLHF. The CDR3 nucleotides read TGTGCCAGCAGCCCGGGACAGGGAAAAAATTCACCCCTCCACTTT.

The rearrangement joins TRBV11-3 to TRBJ2-5; D is possibly TRBD2 (5 bases). Between the trimmed V and J ends, which lost 3 bases and 3 bases, there was a span of 5 bases. The germline V gene has CDR1 SGHNT and CDR2 YENEEA. The CDR3 is 12 residues long. Written as DNA, the CDR3 is TGTGCCAGCAGCTTGGGAGAAGAGACCCAGTACTTC. Protein: CASSLGEETQYF.

CDR3 sequence (DNA): TGTGCCAGCAGCTTAGGGACCATGGGACAGGAGACCCAGTACTTC. Translating gives CASSLGTMGQETQYF. The chain recombines TRBV11-2 with TRBJ2-5; the match to TRBD1 covers 7 bases. This CDR3 region has 15 residues. Losses at the gene ends were 1 base for V and 5 bases for J; bases not matched to a gene: 7. CDR1 and CDR2 (germline): SGHAT, FQNNGV.

This clone was counted only a few times. This chain joins TRBV19 and TRBJ1-3, with no clear D. CDR1 is LNHDA, CDR2 SQIVND, per germline (reference sequence). V lost 6 bases and J lost 0, with 9 bases in between. The CDR3 covers 14 residues. The CDR3 sequence: CASRRDRSGNTIYF. As DNA, the CDR3 is TGTGCCAGTAGGAGGGATCGCTCTGGAAACACCATATATTTT.

This clone was seen at least ten times. The chain joins TRBV9 to TRBJ2-3, with D perhaps TRBD1 (6 bases). Germline lookup yields CDR1 SGDLS and CDR2 YYNGEE. V dropped 4 bases and J dropped 6 bases, with 15 bases sitting between them. The CDR3 contains 14 residues. The CDR3 nucleotides are TGTGCCAGCAGCAGCAGGGGCGGGTGGGATACGCAGTATTTT. This gives the protein CASSSRGGWDTQYF.

The CDR3 nucleotides are TGTGCCAGCAGCTTGGCAGGGCCAGAGACCCAGTACTTC. It translates to CASSLAGPETQYF. The rearrangement uses TRBV5-4 and TRBJ2-5; possible D gene TRBD1, 5 bases. This CDR3 has 13 amino acids. V was cut by 0 bases and J by 4 bases, with 7 bases left in between. Germline lookup yields CDR1 SGHNT and CDR2 YYREEE (reference sequence).

The V and J genes are TRBV7-2 and TRBJ2-7; 8 nucleotides agree with TRBD1. The germline V gene encodes CDR1 SGHTA and CDR2 FQGNSA. The V and J ends lost 5 bases and 2 bases, in that order; junction bases with no gene match: 5. The CDR3 has 14 amino acids. CDR3 in amino acids: CASSPGDRPYEQYF. In DNA form, the CDR3 reads TGTGCCAGCAGCCCAGGGGACAGGCCCTACGAGCAGTACTTC.

J is TRBJ2-7 and V is TRBV30; the match to TRBD2 covers 9 bases. The CDR3 covers 15 residues. The germline gives CDR1 GTSNPN, CDR2 SVGIG (reference sequence). J gave up 2 bases and V 4 bases, and 9 bases lay outside the gene matches. CDR3 in amino acids: CAWIPPAGGPYEQYF. The CDR3 nucleotides are TGTGCCTGGATCCCCCCGGCGGGAGGGCCCTACGAGCAGTACTTC.